Listed below are T cell receptor beta chains from one sample, sequenced in a study of identical twins. MiXCR, applied by TCRdb to the 5' RACE reads, yields one record per CDR3 protein. The table includes about 150,000 distinct CDR3 sequences, around 3.6% detected once. The sequenced sample consisted of memory T cells sorted from blood. All receptors come from a man in his late teens or twenties in good health. Both conserved end residues are part of each CDR3.

j_gene: TRBJ1-4
len: 11
v_gene: TRBV28
CDR3aa: CATAMGEKLFF

j_gene: TRBJ1-1
len: 18
v_gene: TRBV7-2
CDR3aa: CASSLSGVLVGGNTEAFF

j_gene: TRBJ2-2
len: 13
v_gene: TRBV6-4
CDR3aa: CASSELSTGELFF

j_gene: TRBJ2-3
len: 17
v_gene: TRBV20-1
CDR3aa: CSADPGQGAILTDTQYF

j_gene: TRBJ2-7
len: 14
v_gene: TRBV10-3
CDR3aa: CAISEPGLSYEQYF

j_gene: TRBJ1-1
len: 14
v_gene: TRBV10-3
CDR3aa: CAIGGTGTLTEAFF

j_gene: TRBJ1-6
len: 16
v_gene: TRBV20-1
CDR3aa: CSARFPSPGGNSPLHF

j_gene: TRBJ2-3
len: 14
v_gene: TRBV10-3
CDR3aa: CATLAGVLSDTQYF

j_gene: TRBJ2-3
len: 13
v_gene: TRBV4-1
CDR3aa: CASSQESTDTQYF

j_gene: TRBJ2-3
len: 14
v_gene: TRBV28
CDR3aa: CASSAGRATDTQYF

j_gene: TRBJ1-6
len: 15
v_gene: TRBV12-3/TRBV12-4
CDR3aa: CASRMTAAWDSPLHF

j_gene: TRBJ1-4
len: 14
v_gene: TRBV5-6
CDR3aa: CASSPGGGNEKLFF

j_gene: TRBJ2-1
len: 15
v_gene: TRBV20-1
CDR3aa: CSAYITSGRGNEQFF

j_gene: TRBJ2-1
len: 18
v_gene: TRBV12-5
CDR3aa: CASGAPSSGRGFWDEQFF

j_gene: TRBJ1-3
len: 14
v_gene: TRBV5-1
CDR3aa: CASSLQDPGNTIYF

j_gene: TRBJ2-4
len: 14
v_gene: TRBV29-1
CDR3aa: CSASGRVAKNIQYF

j_gene: TRBJ2-1
len: 17
v_gene: TRBV9
CDR3aa: CASSVGVSGLSYNEQFF

j_gene: TRBJ2-3
len: 16
v_gene: TRBV6-5
CDR3aa: CASSYGLAGSTDTQYF

j_gene: TRBJ2-7
len: 16
v_gene: TRBV6-1
CDR3aa: CASVALAGDLGYEQYF

j_gene: TRBJ2-2
len: 15
v_gene: TRBV6-4
CDR3aa: CASSATGGNTGELFF

j_gene: TRBJ2-1
len: 12
v_gene: TRBV7-2
CDR3aa: CASSLDMNEQFF

j_gene: TRBJ2-1
len: 15
v_gene: TRBV29-1
CDR3aa: CSVAGGSDSYNEQFF

j_gene: TRBJ1-2
len: 17
v_gene: TRBV20-1
CDR3aa: CSAYRGRGAPGKNGYTF

j_gene: TRBJ2-3
len: 15
v_gene: TRBV7-6
CDR3aa: CASSPVGLNTDTQYF

j_gene: TRBJ2-7
len: 14
v_gene: TRBV6-5
CDR3aa: CASSYRGASYEQYF

j_gene: TRBJ2-4
len: 15
v_gene: TRBV7-9
CDR3aa: CASSLGDRGSNIQYF

j_gene: TRBJ2-7
len: 15
v_gene: TRBV6-1
CDR3aa: CASSSSNRGPYEQYF

j_gene: TRBJ2-1
len: 18
v_gene: TRBV27
CDR3aa: CASSLRSDGYSSYNEQFF

j_gene: TRBJ2-3
len: 15
v_gene: TRBV12-3/TRBV12-4
CDR3aa: CASSLWLEGTDTQYF

j_gene: TRBJ2-2
len: 14
v_gene: TRBV28
CDR3aa: CASSLSRWTGELFF

j_gene: TRBJ2-3
len: 13
v_gene: TRBV5-1
CDR3aa: CASSLDHTDTQYF

j_gene: TRBJ2-3
len: 15
v_gene: TRBV5-1
CDR3aa: CASSLSSGLSDTQYF

j_gene: TRBJ1-2
len: 15
v_gene: TRBV5-4
CDR3aa: CASSPGTGVSDGYTF

j_gene: TRBJ2-1
len: 13
v_gene: TRBV27
CDR3aa: CASSLQVRDEQFF

j_gene: TRBJ2-1
len: 11
v_gene: TRBV2
CDR3aa: CAALKGERIFF

j_gene: TRBJ2-2
len: 13
v_gene: TRBV4-2
CDR3aa: CASSQDMAGELFF

j_gene: TRBJ1-1
len: 15
v_gene: TRBV12-3/TRBV12-4
CDR3aa: CASTPRGGQVTEAFF

j_gene: TRBJ1-1
len: 12
v_gene: TRBV12-3/TRBV12-4
CDR3aa: CASSPRQGKAFF

j_gene: TRBJ1-2
len: 14
v_gene: TRBV19
CDR3aa: CASSYPGNLYGYTF

j_gene: TRBJ1-6
len: 15
v_gene: TRBV12-3/TRBV12-4
CDR3aa: CASSPGTGGSSPLHF

j_gene: TRBJ2-7
len: 16
v_gene: TRBV5-1
CDR3aa: CASSLSTSGSGYEQYF

j_gene: TRBJ2-1
len: 15
v_gene: TRBV12-5
CDR3aa: CASGLVPGQGNEQFF

j_gene: TRBJ1-5
len: 14
v_gene: TRBV12-3/TRBV12-4
CDR3aa: CASSLHGHNQPQHF

j_gene: TRBJ1-2
len: 13
v_gene: TRBV9
CDR3aa: CASSVRQGNGYTF

j_gene: TRBJ1-5
len: 11
v_gene: TRBV27
CDR3aa: CASSLAKAQHF

j_gene: TRBJ1-1
len: 12
v_gene: TRBV29-1
CDR3aa: CSVGQMNTEAFF

j_gene: TRBJ2-7
len: 13
v_gene: TRBV16
CDR3aa: CASSQSKGNEQYF

j_gene: TRBJ2-3
len: 14
v_gene: TRBV5-1
CDR3aa: CASSPGGYTDTQYF

j_gene: TRBJ1-3
len: 15
v_gene: TRBV6-5
CDR3aa: CASSYSLDIGNTIYF

j_gene: TRBJ2-7
len: 14
v_gene: TRBV28
CDR3aa: CASSLPQVVYEQYF

j_gene: TRBJ1-2
len: 16
v_gene: TRBV6-2/TRBV6-3
CDR3aa: CASSYNFGRRRVGYTF

j_gene: TRBJ2-5
len: 18
v_gene: TRBV6-2/TRBV6-3
CDR3aa: CASSRQPFGTSGQETQYF

j_gene: TRBJ2-5
len: 18
v_gene: TRBV3-1
CDR3aa: CASRPTRQGLAGGETQYF

j_gene: TRBJ1-2
len: 13
v_gene: TRBV29-1
CDR3aa: CSATRGTPYGYTF

j_gene: TRBJ2-7
len: 14
v_gene: TRBV20-1
CDR3aa: CSASSFYGSYEQYF

j_gene: TRBJ2-1
len: 11
v_gene: TRBV6-1
CDR3aa: CASPRGGEQFF

j_gene: TRBJ1-4
len: 14
v_gene: TRBV20-1
CDR3aa: CSAMTPATNEKLFF

j_gene: TRBJ1-1
len: 23
v_gene: TRBV5-1
CDR3aa: CASSWAPPPSRQSHFQGDTEAFF

j_gene: TRBJ1-2
len: 10
v_gene: TRBV29-1
CDR3aa: CSVREGFDTF